The 17 T cell receptor beta chains listed next were all sequenced from one sample in a study of CD8+ T cells in alopecia areata. cDNA prepared by RNA extraction and subsequent reverse transcription served as the template for sequencing. The method was immunoSEQ multiplex PCR; TCRdb's version includes in-frame clones alone and lacks a portion of them. This sample yields some 120,000 clones, of which about 59% are seen a single time; 5% to 7% belongs to the top ten. Treatment denoted: oral pan-JAK inhibitor, 5-10 mg twice daily. The sequencing used CD4+ T cells sorted from blood, collected at week 4, from a patient treated with tofacitinib. These receptors all stem from a human donor with alopecia areata.

This sequence joins TRBV29-1 and TRBJ2-1, with unresolved D. The CDR3 consists of 10 residues. In germline, CDR1 is SQVTM, CDR2 ANQGSEA. Between the trimmed V and J ends, which lost 8 bases and 8 bases, there was a span of 10 bases. The CDR3 nucleotides read TGCAGCTGTATGGTTCATGAGCAGTTCTTC. Translation: CSCMVHEQFF.

The V gene is TRBV7-9, the J gene TRBJ1-5, with D perhaps matching TRBD1 (6 bases). Trimming took off 5 bases at V and 3 bases at J, with 11 bases between the two ends. Germline CDR1 and CDR2: SEHNR and FQNEAQ (reference sequence). The CDR3 is 14 residues long. The CDR3 DNA follows: TGTGCCAGCAGCCCGACAGGCACCAATCAGCCCCAGCATTTT. Protein product: CASSPTGTNQPQHF. Full variable domain (outside the CDR3, taken from reference TRBV7-9 and TRBJ1-5): DTGVSQNPRHKITKRGQNVTFRCDPISEHNRLYWYRQTLGQGPEFLTYFQNEAQLEKSRLLSDRFSAERPKGSFSTLEIQRTEQGDSAMYLCASSPTGTNQPQHFGDGTRLSIL.

J is TRBJ2-3 and V is TRBV30, with D hard to call. The germline CDR1 and CDR2 sequences are GTSNPN and SVGIG (reference sequence). The CDR3 is 12 amino acids. Trimming cost V 4 bases and J 1 base, with 6 bases left between them. The CDR3 loop reads CAWNPGTDTQYF. The CDR3 DNA is TGTGCCTGGAACCCCGGCACAGATACGCAGTATTTT.

This rearrangement joins TRBV14 to TRBJ2-1; TRBD2 matches 9 bases. From germline, CDR1 is SGHDN and CDR2 FVKESK. The CDR3 covers 17 residues. V dropped 4 bases and J dropped 2; count of bases not matched to a gene: 9. CDR3 DNA sequence: TGTGCCAGCAGCCCAAAGCGGGGGGAGGGGACCTACAATGAGCAGTTCTTC. Its protein is CASSPKRGEGTYNEQFF.

This chain links TRBV4-3 with TRBJ2-7, with D perhaps matching TRBD1 or TRBD2 (5 bases each). V lost 3 bases, J lost 2 bases, and 14 bases lay in between. This CDR3 region has 15 residues. From germline, CDR1 is LGHNA and CDR2 YSLEER. The CDR3 DNA sequence: TGCGCCAGCAGCCACGGTCGGCAGGGACCCTACGAGCAGTACTTC. It is translated as CASSHGRQGPYEQYF.

The chain carries TRBV30 and TRBJ2-2; weak D call: TRBD1 (6 bases). The CDR3 runs to 13 residues. CDR1 and CDR2 from the germline V gene are GTSNPN and SVGIG (reference sequence). V gave up 4 bases and J gave up 0 bases, with 6 bases separating them. The CDR3 spells CAWTGANTGELFF. The CDR3, as DNA: TGTGCCTGGACAGGGGCGAACACCGGGGAGCTGTTTTTT.

The chain combines TRBV29-1 with TRBJ1-1; TRBD1 is a possible D gene (5 bases). The CDR3 is 12 amino acids. Germline lookup yields CDR1 SQVTM and CDR2 ANQGSEA. The ends were cut back, 4 bases at V and 4 bases at J, with 10 bases in the middle. The CDR3 DNA is TGCAGCGTTGCCTTGACAGCCACTGAAGCTTTCTTT. Its protein product is CSVALTATEAFF.

The gene calls are TRBV4-1 and TRBJ1-2, with 8 bases identical to TRBD1. This CDR3 has 18 residues. Trimming at V came to 0 bases and at J to 5 bases, leaving 14 bases not matched to a gene. Germline V gene data show CDR1 as MGHRA and CDR2 as YSYEKL. The DNA for the CDR3 is TGCGCCAGCAGCCAAGACCGGGGACAGGATTATTTGGGATATGGCTACACCTTC. Protein product: CASSQDRGQDYLGYGYTF.

This clone was recorded a few times. The V call is TRBV28, the J call TRBJ2-3, with TRBD1 identical over 9 bases. Germline-derived CDR1 and CDR2 are MDHEN and SYDVKM. With 4 bases clipped from V and 5 bases from J, the junction kept 10 bases outside the gene matches. The CDR3 loop spans 16 amino acids. The CDR3 spells CASSSGGQGSRDTQYF. DNA of the CDR3: TGTGCCAGCAGTTCTGGAGGACAGGGGTCACGAGATACGCAGTATTTT.

The rearrangement links TRBV27 to TRBJ2-3; the D gene is possibly TRBD1 (6 bases). CDR1 is MNHEY, CDR2 SMNVEV, per germline (reference sequence). V dropped 3 bases and J dropped 4 bases, with 11 bases sitting between them. The CDR3 extends over 14 amino acids. CDR3 residues: CASSLARGADTQYF. The DNA for the CDR3 is TGTGCCAGCAGTTTGGCCAGGGGCGCAGATACGCAGTATTTT.

V gene TRBV4-3 combines with J gene TRBJ1-1; tentative D call: TRBD1 (6 bases). V shed 0 bases and J shed 5 bases, with 10 bases lying between them. This CDR3 is built from 14 residues. Per the germline V gene, CDR1 is LGHNA and CDR2 is YSLEER. CDR3 loop: CASSQDHRVTEAFF. The CDR3 region has the DNA TGCGCCAGCAGCCAAGATCACAGGGTAACTGAAGCTTTCTTT.

The chain carries TRBV27 and TRBJ1-2; TRBD1 matches 9 bases. The CDR3 totals 14 residues. V lost 6 bases to trimming and J lost 4 bases; unmatched junction nucleotides: 6. Germline V gene data show CDR1 as MNHEY and CDR2 as SMNVEV (reference sequence). CDR3 bases: TGTGCCAGCAGCTTACAGGGGGCGGGCTATGGCTACACCTTC. Translating gives CASSLQGAGYGYTF.

The V gene is TRBV19, the J gene TRBJ1-2; TRBD1 matches at 8 bases. Germline V gives CDR1 LNHDA, CDR2 SQIVND (reference sequence). J gave up 3 bases and V 6 bases, and 3 bases lay outside the gene matches. This CDR3 is 13 amino acids long. The CDR3 region is CASSTGGDYGYTF. The DNA for the CDR3 is TGTGCCAGTAGCACAGGGGGGGACTATGGCTACACCTTC.

V usage is TRBV29-1 and J usage is TRBJ2-7; weak D call: TRBD1 (5 bases). This CDR3 has 14 residues. In germline, CDR1 is SQVTM, CDR2 ANQGSEA. Trimming took 0 bases from V and 0 from J, leaving 9 bases between them. The CDR3 region is CSVEDPGPSYEQYF. CDR3 nucleotides: TGCAGCGTTGAAGATCCAGGGCCCTCCTACGAGCAGTACTTC.

This chain connects TRBV30 to TRBJ2-3; D is undetermined. CDR1 and CDR2 (germline): GTSNPN, SVGIG (reference sequence). The CDR3 sequence is 14 residues long. V was shortened by 4 bases and J by 2 bases, with 13 bases between the two germline ends. The CDR3 here is CAWTRGSFTDTQYF. CDR3 DNA sequence: TGTGCCTGGACCCGTGGTAGCTTCACAGATACGCAGTATTTT. Looking up the rest from reference TRBV30 and TRBJ2-3 gives the full variable domain: SQTIHQWPATLVQPVGSPLSLECTVEGTSNPNLYWYRQAAGRGLQLLFYSVGIGQISSEVPQNLSASRPQDRQFILSSKKLLLSDSGFYLCAWTRGSFTDTQYFGPGTRLTVL.

This clone was detected only a few times. The chain carries TRBV29-1 and TRBJ2-7, with D possibly being TRBD1 or TRBD2 (5 bases each). Germline V gene sequence: CDR1 SQVTM, CDR2 ANQGSEA. This CDR3 contains 13 residues. The ends were cut back, 4 bases at V and 2 bases at J, with 12 bases in the middle. The CDR3 bases are TGCAGCGTTGGGGGACGGCTGGCCTACGAGCAGTACTTC. Protein: CSVGGRLAYEQYF.

The chain has TRBV28 and TRBJ2-5; TRBD2 might be the D (5 bases). CDR1 and CDR2 from the germline V gene are MDHEN and SYDVKM. The ends were cut back, 2 bases at V and 3 bases at J, with 7 bases in the middle. The CDR3 consists of 13 residues. As DNA, the CDR3 is TGTGCCAGCAGTTTAGGGCGGGAAGAGACCCAGTACTTC. It codes for CASSLGREETQYF.